Presented here are 26 T cell receptor beta chains from one specimen sequenced in a study of blood T cell repertoires in COVID-19 (dated by TCRdb to 2020 to 2021). The method behind the library was the immunoSEQ multiplex PCR assay. TCRdb provides this immuneACCESS table in a form limited to in-frame rearrangements. Some clones are lacking; in checked studies, under half of them reflect an unresolved V gene, and why the rest are absent is not known. Across this sample there are some 240,000 clones, with approximately 86% seen only once. The top ten clones comprise roughly 7% of the sample. The sample comprised peripheral blood. The receptors stem from a man aged 55 to 70 who had recovered from COVID-19.

The rearrangement links TRBV5-1 to TRBJ2-3, with 8 bases that match TRBD1. Germline CDR1 SGHRS, CDR2 YFSETQ. The J segment lost 0 bases and the V segment lost 0 bases, leaving 6 bases of the junction unmatched. There are 17 residues in the CDR3. The chain's CDR3 is CASSLDPQGVSTDTQYF. The CDR3 nucleotides read TGCGCCAGCAGCTTGGACCCACAGGGGGTGAGCACAGATACGCAGTATTTT.

The V and J genes are TRBV6-5 and TRBJ2-7, with 9 bases that match TRBD1. V lost 0 bases to trimming and J lost 7 bases; unmatched junction nucleotides: 4. The germline CDR1 and CDR2 sequences are MNHEY and SVGAGI. The CDR3 loop spans 14 amino acids. For the CDR3, the DNA is TGTGCCAGCAGTTACTCTGGGACAGGGTATGAGCAGTACTTC. Residues: CASSYSGTGYEQYF.

This chain connects TRBV1 to TRBJ2-3; the table names TRBD1, a call not compared with the DNA. TRBV1 is described as a pseudogene. The CDR3 has 16 amino acids. The CDR3 bases are TGCACCAGCAGCCAAGACTCGGCAGGGGGATGGGATACGCAGTATTTT. Amino acids: CTSSQDSAGGWDTQYF.

The chain joins TRBV6-5 to TRBJ1-6, with 9 bases lining up with TRBD1. Looked up from germline, CDR1 is MNHEY and CDR2 is SVGAGI. The CDR3 sequence is 14 residues long. Trimming removed 6 bases from V and 6 bases from J; junction bases left unmatched: 3. The CDR3 loop reads CASRGGQGNSPLHF. DNA of the CDR3: TGTGCCAGCAGGGGGGGACAGGGTAATTCACCCCTCCACTTT.

J is TRBJ1-3 and V is TRBV7-9, with D possibly being TRBD1 (5 bases). V was shortened by 5 bases and J by 5 bases, with 19 bases between the two germline ends. CDR3 length equals 16 residues. Per germline, CDR1 SEHNR and CDR2 FQNEAQ (reference sequence). The CDR3 protein is CASSPGGGTTRNTIYF. The CDR3 DNA sequence: TGTGCCAGCAGCCCTGGCGGCGGGACTACTCGAAACACCATATATTTT.

The rearrangement joins TRBV25-1 to TRBJ2-2; D uncertain. This CDR3 region has 11 residues. Trimming removed 8 bases at V and 7 bases at J, with 8 bases between. Germline V lookup: CDR1 MGHDK, CDR2 SYGVNS. The CDR3 DNA follows: TGTGCCAGCCGCTCGGGCGGGGAGCTGTTTTTT. This sequence encodes CASRSGGELFF.

The chain carries TRBV5-4 and TRBJ2-7; 7 nucleotides line up with TRBD1. Germline V lookup: CDR1 SGHNT, CDR2 YYREEE (reference sequence). The CDR3 extends over 13 amino acids. The V and J ends lost 2 bases and 4 bases, in that order; junction bases with no gene match: 3. CDR3 bases: TGTGCCAGCAGCTTATGGGACAGATACGAGCAGTACTTC. This sequence encodes CASSLWDRYEQYF. The full variable domain, with the rest looked up from reference TRBV5-4 and TRBJ2-7, is ETGVTQSPTHLIKTRGQQVTLRCSSQSGHNTVSWYQQALGQGPQFIFQYYREEENGRGNFPPRFSGLQFPNYSSELNVNALELDDSALYLCASSLWDRYEQYFGPGTRLTVT.

This clone appeared a single time. The chain employs TRBV5-4 and TRBJ1-6; TRBD1 matches at 7 bases. This CDR3 region has 15 residues. J gave up 7 bases and V 1 base, and 5 bases lay outside the gene matches. Germline CDR1 is SGHNT and CDR2 is YYREEE (reference sequence). The CDR3 here is CASSLTGDQNSPLHF. The DNA for the CDR3 is TGTGCCAGCAGCTTGACAGGGGATCAGAATTCACCCCTCCACTTT.

This clone was observed once. The chain recombines TRBV9 with TRBJ2-1; perhaps TRBD2 as D (6 bases). The CDR3 contains 18 residues. V was clipped by 0 bases and J by 0 bases, with 16 bases between them. Germline values: CDR1 SGDLS, CDR2 YYNGEE. The CDR3 bases are TGTGCCAGCAGCGTAGAGGATAGCGGAACCCGCTCCTACAATGAGCAGTTCTTC. Translation gives CASSVEDSGTRSYNEQFF.

V and J are TRBV12-5 and TRBJ2-4; D is perhaps TRBD1 (7 bases). CDR3 length: 17 residues. The germline V gene has CDR1 LGHNT and CDR2 FRNRAP. Trimming cost V 1 base and J 0 bases, with 13 bases left between them. The CDR3 nucleotides read TGTGCTAGTGGTTTGGACCAGGGGGGACTAGCCAAAAACATTCAGTACTTC. Translated, it gives CASGLDQGGLAKNIQYF. Looking up the rest from reference TRBV12-5 and TRBJ2-4 gives the full variable domain: DARVTQTPRHKVTEMGQEVTMRCQPILGHNTVFWYRQTMMQGLELLAYFRNRAPLDDSGMPKDRFSAEMPDATLATLKIQPSEPRDSAVYFCASGLDQGGLAKNIQYFGAGTRLSVL.

V gene TRBV6-6 combines with J gene TRBJ2-3; D might be TRBD1 (6 bases). The CDR3 runs to 14 residues. Trimming pared 2 bases from V and 5 bases from J, leaving 11 bases between. CDR1 is MNHNY and CDR2 is SVGAGI in the germline V gene (reference sequence). For the CDR3, the DNA is TGTGCCAGCAGTTACATGGCAGGGGTAGATACGCAGTATTTT. Translated: CASSYMAGVDTQYF.

This clone appeared once. CDR3 DNA sequence: TGTGCCAGCAGTTTGACAGGGCGCGAAGCTTTCTTT. Amino acid sequence: CASSLTGREAFF. V is TRBV12-3 or TRBV12-4 and J is TRBJ1-1; 7 positions match TRBD1. The CDR3 runs 12 residues. With 3 bases clipped from V and 8 bases from J, the junction kept 3 bases outside the gene matches.

The J gene is TRBJ2-1, the V gene TRBV5-1; TRBD2 aligns across 10 bases. CDR1 and CDR2 from the germline V gene are SGHRS and YFSETQ. The V segment lost 1 base and the J segment 8 bases; nucleotides outside the gene matches: 9. The CDR3 runs 16 residues. The CDR3 region has the DNA TGCGCCAGCAGCTTGACCCTAGCGGGGGTTCTCCATGAGCAGTTCTTC. It encodes CASSLTLAGVLHEQFF. Full variable domain (remainder filled in from reference TRBV5-1 and TRBJ2-1): KAGVTQTPRYLIKTRGQQVTLSCSPISGHRSVSWYQQTPGQGLQFLFEYFSETQRNKGNFPGRFSGRQFSNSRSEMNVSTLELGDSALYLCASSLTLAGVLHEQFFGPGTRLTVL.

The V and J genes are TRBV2 and TRBJ2-5; D perhaps matches TRBD2 (7 bases). The V end was cut by 7 bases, the J end by 4 bases, with 16 bases between. The CDR3 runs to 14 residues. The germline V gene has CDR1 SNHLY and CDR2 FYNNEI. CDR3 nucleotide sequence: TGTGCCAGCACGAGGGGGGGATGGCGAGAGACCCAGTACTTC. This codes for CASTRGGWRETQYF.

J is TRBJ2-5 and V is TRBV29-1; 14 bases fit TRBD2. Germline trimming cut 7 bases from V and 5 bases from J; bases unmatched to any gene: 3. Germline loops: CDR1 SQVTM, CDR2 ANQGSEA. The CDR3 loop spans 13 amino acids. CDR3 loop: CSGLAGGRETQYF. The CDR3 DNA follows: TGCAGCGGACTAGCGGGGGGGCGGGAGACCCAGTACTTC.

The CDR3 reads CASITRAGGEQFF. The CDR3 DNA reads as TGTGCCAGCATCACTAGGGCCGGGGGTGAGCAGTTCTTC. The chain recombines TRBV12-3 or TRBV12-4 with TRBJ2-1, with D possibly being TRBD2 (6 bases). The ends were cut back, 7 bases at V and 9 bases at J, with 16 bases in the middle. CDR3 length equals 13 residues.

In this sample, this clone turned up a few times. This CDR3 reads CATSDWTGYGYTF. The CDR3 DNA reads TGTGCCACCAGTGATTGGACAGGTTATGGCTACACCTTC. The chain has TRBV24-1 and TRBJ1-2; 7 bases align to TRBD1. The CDR3 has 13 residues. Per the germline V gene, CDR1 is KGHDR and CDR2 is SFDVKD. The V gene end was trimmed by 2 bases and the J gene end by 5 bases; junction bases not matched to a gene: 1.

This chain uses TRBV30 with TRBJ1-3; D uncertain. The germline V gene has CDR1 GTSNPN and CDR2 SVGIG (reference sequence). The V end was cut by 2 bases, the J end by 0 bases, with 11 bases between. The CDR3 is 15 residues long. The CDR3 region is CAWSRENFSGNTIYF. The CDR3 DNA reads as TGTGCCTGGAGTCGAGAAAACTTCTCTGGAAACACCATATATTTT.

V gene TRBV7-9 combines with J gene TRBJ1-1; 10 nucleotides line up with TRBD1. V shed 5 bases and J 0 bases; nucleotides not matched to a gene: 6. CDR1 and CDR2 from the germline V gene are SEHNR and FQNEAQ (reference sequence). The CDR3 spans 16 residues. The CDR3 here is CASSPGQGGLNTEAFF. CDR3 nucleotides: TGTGCCAGCAGCCCAGGACAGGGGGGACTGAACACTGAAGCTTTCTTT.

J is TRBJ1-6 and V is TRBV9; the D is unclear. The CDR3 length is 14 residues. CDR1 is SGDLS, CDR2 YYNGEE, per germline. The V gene lost 7 bases and the J gene lost 10 bases, with 18 bases spanning the gap. The CDR3 DNA is TGTGCCAGCGCTACGGACTTGGAACGATCACCCCTCCACTTT. Amino acids: CASATDLERSPLHF.

This clone was seen only a few times. The chain is built from TRBV28 and TRBJ1-6; D is possibly TRBD1 (5 bases). Trimming shortened V by 5 bases and J by 6 bases, and 14 bases separated the two germline ends. CDR3 length: 15 amino acids. The germline V gene has CDR1 MDHEN and CDR2 SYDVKM. The CDR3 coding sequence is TGTGCCAGCAGTCCCGCCCTGGGGGGTAATTCACCCCTCCACTTT. Residues: CASSPALGGNSPLHF.

The chain combines TRBV27 with TRBJ2-2; 11 bases are a match to TRBD2. Germline assignment: CDR1 MNHEY and CDR2 SMNVEV (reference sequence). The CDR3 length is 17 residues. J was trimmed by 12 bases and V by 6 bases; bases with no gene match: 18. CDR3 in amino acids: CASRPPPGASGGNKLFF. The CDR3 region has the DNA TGTGCCAGCAGACCCCCCCCCGGGGCTAGCGGGGGGAATAAGCTGTTTTTT.

The genes are TRBV11-2 and TRBJ1-1; a possible D gene is TRBD1 (5 bases). The length of the CDR3 is 15 residues. The germline V gene has CDR1 SGHAT and CDR2 FQNNGV. Trimming removed 5 bases from V and 6 bases from J, with 19 bases in between. CDR3 in DNA: TGTGCCAGCAGCCCCTTTTGGGGGAGGGACGCTGAAGCTTTCTTT. The encoded protein is CASSPFWGRDAEAFF.

V is TRBV11-2 and J is TRBJ2-1; maybe TRBD1 (8 bases). Germline V gene lookup returns CDR1 SGHAT and CDR2 FQNNGV. The V end lost 5 bases, the J end lost 5 bases, and 19 bases lay between the germline ends. The CDR3 consists of 16 residues. The CDR3 reads CASSPRTGRGNNEQFF. The CDR3, as DNA: TGTGCCAGCAGCCCCCGGACAGGGCGGGGGAACAATGAGCAGTTCTTC.

This clone was counted a single time. The V and J genes are TRBV3-1 (or the pseudogene TRBV3-2) and TRBJ1-1; possible D gene TRBD1, 5 bases. Germline V gives CDR1 LGHDT, CDR2 YNNKEL (reference sequence). The CDR3 runs to 16 residues. Trimming took 0 bases from V and 4 from J, leaving 15 bases between them. Written as DNA, the CDR3 is TGTGCCAGCAGCCAAGATCGGGGGTATATTGGCACTGAAGCTTTCTTT. Translating gives CASSQDRGYIGTEAFF.

J is TRBJ2-7 and V is TRBV6-1; D is uncertain. Germline lookup yields CDR1 MNHNS and CDR2 SASEGT. V gave up 1 base and J gave up 3 bases, with 10 bases separating them. The CDR3 is 14 residues long. The CDR3 sequence: CASSEGVRGYEQYF. The CDR3 nucleotides are TGTGCCAGCAGTGAAGGAGTTCGAGGCTACGAGCAGTACTTC.